Detailed here is one T cell receptor (beta chain). Treatment meaning: preoperative locoregional IRX-2 cytokine immunotherapy. This entry is derived from a study of preoperative IRX-2 immunotherapy in early breast cancer. Method: immunoSEQ multiplex PCR; TCRdb's copy keeps in-frame clones and lacks some. The sample shows 25,000 to 30,000 clones, 82% of them seen only once. Collection took place from a patient treated with IRX-2 immunotherapy. This sequence was found in a human donor with breast cancer.

The CDR3 is CASSSDGEETQYF. The CDR3 region has the DNA TGTGCCAGCAGCTCGGACGGGGAAGAGACCCAGTACTTC. The V gene is TRBV7-4, the J gene TRBJ2-5; TRBD2 is a possible D gene (5 bases). The ends were cut back, 4 bases at V and 3 bases at J, with 9 bases in the middle. Per the germline V gene, CDR1 is SGHVT and CDR2 is SQSDAQ. The CDR3 has 13 residues.